The 4 T cell receptor beta chains below come from one sample, sequenced in a study of T cell responses to AZD1222 COVID-19 vaccine. Profiling relied on immunoSEQ multiplex PCR, and the TCRdb table lists in-frame clones only, not all of them. Here the sample spans roughly 160,000 clones, roughly nine tenths being singletons. Source: peripheral blood, taken on day 0 of AZD1222 vaccination. Receptor source: an adult in good health.

The gene calls are TRBV29-1 and TRBJ2-7; possible D gene TRBD2, 6 bases. Deletions cut 5 bases from V and 0 bases from J, with 17 bases between. The CDR3 is made up of 15 amino acids. The germline V gene encodes CDR1 SQVTM and CDR2 ANQGSEA. CDR3 residues: CSVPAEGRYSYEQYF. In DNA form, the CDR3 reads TGCAGCGTTCCCGCGGAGGGGAGATACTCCTACGAGCAGTACTTC.

The chain carries TRBV23-1 and TRBJ2-7, with D maybe TRBD2 (5 bases). TRBV23-1 falls under the ORF class, with uncertain function. V lost 3 bases and J lost 5, with 20 bases in between. The CDR3 length is 16 residues. CDR3 nucleotide sequence: TGCGCCAGCAGTCACCCCCCGGCTAGCCGAAAGAACGAGCAGTACTTC. Its protein is CASSHPPASRKNEQYF.

V usage is TRBV7-6 and J usage is TRBJ1-1, with no clear D. V was cut by 1 base and J by 0 bases, with 12 bases left in between. CDR1 and CDR2 (germline): SGHVS, FNYEAQ. The CDR3 is 16 residues long. The CDR3 bases are TGTGCCAGCAGCTTAGAGCAAGGACGGGTGAACACTGAAGCTTTCTTT. Protein product: CASSLEQGRVNTEAFF.

The rearrangement links TRBV9 to TRBJ1-1, with a possible D match to TRBD1 (6 bases). V was pared by 4 bases and J by 2 bases, with 15 bases between. The CDR3 spans 15 residues. Germline loops: CDR1 SGDLS, CDR2 YYNGEE. This chain's CDR3 is CASSPHPQGNTEAFF. The CDR3 DNA reads as TGTGCCAGCAGCCCCCATCCACAGGGTAACACTGAAGCTTTCTTT.